This T cell receptor beta chain is drawn from a study of T cell responses to AZD1222 COVID-19 vaccine. The protocol was immunoSEQ multiplex PCR, while the TCRdb copy is restricted to in-frame clones and leaves out a portion. The table has 120,000 to 150,000 clones, just over 90% seen once. This CDR3 contains 18 residues. Germline CDR1 reads KGHSH; CDR2 reads LQKENI. The trim removed 2 bases at V and 2 bases at J, leaving 8 bases unmatched. Whole-study findings and limits: Breadth and depth of Spike-specific TCRs rose after two AZD1222 doses.

To note about this clone: Antigen unknown.

The rearrangement links TRBV18 to TRBJ2-2, with 10 bases aligning to TRBD2. The source of this sequence is an adult who received the AZD1222 COVID-19 vaccine. The source was peripheral blood, collected 28 days after the second AZD1222 dose. CDR3 region: CASSPWLAGDLNTGELFF. DNA for the CDR3: TGTGCCAGCTCACCATGGCTAGCGGGAGACCTAAACACCGGGGAGCTGTTTTTT.